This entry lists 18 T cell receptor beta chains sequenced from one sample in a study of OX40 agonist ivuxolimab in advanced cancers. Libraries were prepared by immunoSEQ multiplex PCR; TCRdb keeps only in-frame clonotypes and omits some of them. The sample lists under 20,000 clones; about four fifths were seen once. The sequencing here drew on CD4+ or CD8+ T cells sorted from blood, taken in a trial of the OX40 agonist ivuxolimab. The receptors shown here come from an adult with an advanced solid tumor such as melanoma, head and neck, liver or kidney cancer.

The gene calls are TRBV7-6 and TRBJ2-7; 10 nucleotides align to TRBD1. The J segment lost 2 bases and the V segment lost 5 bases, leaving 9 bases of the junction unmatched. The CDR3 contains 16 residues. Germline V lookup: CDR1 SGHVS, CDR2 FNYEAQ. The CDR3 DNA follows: TGTGCCAGCAGCACGGGACAGGGGATGGGAACCTACGAGCAGTACTTC. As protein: CASSTGQGMGTYEQYF.

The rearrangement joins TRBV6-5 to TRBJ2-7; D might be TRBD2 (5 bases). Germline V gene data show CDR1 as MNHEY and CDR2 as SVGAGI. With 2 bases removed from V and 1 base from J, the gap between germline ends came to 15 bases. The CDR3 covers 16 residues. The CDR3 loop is CASSYGVGSLSYEQYF. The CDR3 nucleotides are TGTGCCAGCAGTTACGGTGTAGGGAGTTTGTCCTACGAGCAGTACTTC.

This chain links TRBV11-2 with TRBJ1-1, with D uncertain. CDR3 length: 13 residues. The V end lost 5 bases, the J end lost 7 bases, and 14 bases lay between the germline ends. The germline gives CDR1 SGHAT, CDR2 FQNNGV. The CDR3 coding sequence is TGTGCCAGCAGCCAAACAGCATTGCATGAAGCTTTCTTT. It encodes CASSQTALHEAFF.

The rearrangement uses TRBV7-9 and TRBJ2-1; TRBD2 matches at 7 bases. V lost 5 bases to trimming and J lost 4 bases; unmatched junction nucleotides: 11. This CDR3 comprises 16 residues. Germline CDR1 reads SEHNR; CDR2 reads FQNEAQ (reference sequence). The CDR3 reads CASSHETLADYNEQFF. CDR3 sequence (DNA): TGTGCCAGCAGCCATGAAACTCTAGCGGATTACAATGAGCAGTTCTTC. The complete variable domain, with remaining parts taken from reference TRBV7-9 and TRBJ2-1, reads DTGVSQNPRHKITKRGQNVTFRCDPISEHNRLYWYRQTLGQGPEFLTYFQNEAQLEKSRLLSDRFSAERPKGSFSTLEIQRTEQGDSAMYLCASSHETLADYNEQFFGPGTRLTVL.

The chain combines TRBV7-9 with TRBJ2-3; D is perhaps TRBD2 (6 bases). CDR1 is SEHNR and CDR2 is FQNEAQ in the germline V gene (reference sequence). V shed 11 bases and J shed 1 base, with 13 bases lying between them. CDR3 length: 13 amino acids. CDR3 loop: CAGGPWGTDTQYF. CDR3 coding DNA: TGTGCCGGAGGGCCATGGGGCACAGATACGCAGTATTTT.

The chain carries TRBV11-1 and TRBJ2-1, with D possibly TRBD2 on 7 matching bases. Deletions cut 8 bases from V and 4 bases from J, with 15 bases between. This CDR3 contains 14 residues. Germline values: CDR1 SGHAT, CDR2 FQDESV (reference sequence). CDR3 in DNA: TGTGCCAGCGGAATGGGGGGGCGGTACAATGAGCAGTTCTTC. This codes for CASGMGGRYNEQFF.

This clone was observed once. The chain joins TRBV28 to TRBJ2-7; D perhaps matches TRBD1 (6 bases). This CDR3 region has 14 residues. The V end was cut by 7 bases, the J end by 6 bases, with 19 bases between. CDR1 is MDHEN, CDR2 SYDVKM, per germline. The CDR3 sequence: CASTFLQGSGEQYF. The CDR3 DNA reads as TGTGCCAGCACTTTTTTACAGGGATCGGGCGAGCAGTACTTC. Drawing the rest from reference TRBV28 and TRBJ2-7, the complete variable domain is DVKVTQSSRYLVKRTGEKVFLECVQDMDHENMFWYRQDPGLGLRLIYFSYDVKMKEKGDIPEGYSVSREKKERFSLILESASTNQTSMYLCASTFLQGSGEQYFGPGTRLTVT.

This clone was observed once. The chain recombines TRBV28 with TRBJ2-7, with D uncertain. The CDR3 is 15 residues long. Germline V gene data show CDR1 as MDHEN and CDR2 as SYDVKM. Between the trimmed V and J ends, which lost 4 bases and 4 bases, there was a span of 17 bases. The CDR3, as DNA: TGTGCCAGCAGTTCTGGGGTCAATTCTCGGTACGAGCAGTACTTC. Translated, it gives CASSSGVNSRYEQYF.

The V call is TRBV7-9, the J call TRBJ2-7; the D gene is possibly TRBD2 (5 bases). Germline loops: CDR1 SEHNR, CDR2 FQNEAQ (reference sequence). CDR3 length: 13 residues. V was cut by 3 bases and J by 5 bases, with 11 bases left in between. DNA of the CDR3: TGTGCCAGCAGCTTCTCGGGGTTCCACGAGCAGTACTTC. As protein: CASSFSGFHEQYF.

The CDR3 DNA reads as TGTGCCAGCAGTGGGCCCCCCGGAGAAGCTTTCTTT. It encodes CASSGPPGEAFF. The rearrangement joins TRBV25-1 to TRBJ1-1; D not certain. The CDR3 sequence is 12 residues long. V gave up 4 bases and J gave up 8 bases, with 11 bases separating them. Germline V gives CDR1 MGHDK, CDR2 SYGVNS.

CDR3 sequence: CASSIVLDRELFF. Written as DNA, the CDR3 is TGTGCCAGTAGTATAGTCTTAGACAGAGAACTGTTTTTT. This chain uses TRBV19 with TRBJ1-4, with D tentatively TRBD1 (5 bases). The V gene lost 1 base and the J gene lost 12 bases, with 12 bases spanning the gap. CDR1 and CDR2 from the germline V gene are LNHDA and SQIVND (reference sequence). The CDR3 loop spans 13 amino acids.

The CDR3 region is CASRTRGTGELFF. DNA of the CDR3: TGTGCCAGCAGAACCAGGGGGACCGGGGAGCTGTTTTTT. This chain connects TRBV6-5 to TRBJ2-2, with 7 bases that match TRBD1. J lost 5 bases, V lost 6 bases, and 3 bases had no gene match. Germline loops: CDR1 MNHEY, CDR2 SVGAGI. This CDR3 contains 13 residues.

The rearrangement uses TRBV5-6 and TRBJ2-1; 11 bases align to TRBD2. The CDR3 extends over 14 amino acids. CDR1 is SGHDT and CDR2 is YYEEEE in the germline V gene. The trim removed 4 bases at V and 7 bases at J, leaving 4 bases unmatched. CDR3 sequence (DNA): TGTGCCAGCAGCCTGGGACTAGCGGAAAATGAGCAGTTCTTC. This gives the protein CASSLGLAENEQFF.

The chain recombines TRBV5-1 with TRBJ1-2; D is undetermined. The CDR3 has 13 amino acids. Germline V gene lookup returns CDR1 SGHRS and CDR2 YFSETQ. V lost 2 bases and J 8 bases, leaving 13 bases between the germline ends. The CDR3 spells CASSFERVGGYTF. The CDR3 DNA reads TGCGCCAGCAGCTTTGAAAGGGTCGGCGGCTACACCTTC.

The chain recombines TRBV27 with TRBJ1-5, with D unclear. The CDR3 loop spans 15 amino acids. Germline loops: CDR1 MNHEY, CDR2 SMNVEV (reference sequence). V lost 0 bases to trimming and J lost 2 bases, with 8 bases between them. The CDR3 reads CASSLSGFGNQPQHF. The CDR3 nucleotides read TGTGCCAGCAGTTTATCAGGGTTCGGCAATCAGCCCCAGCATTTT.

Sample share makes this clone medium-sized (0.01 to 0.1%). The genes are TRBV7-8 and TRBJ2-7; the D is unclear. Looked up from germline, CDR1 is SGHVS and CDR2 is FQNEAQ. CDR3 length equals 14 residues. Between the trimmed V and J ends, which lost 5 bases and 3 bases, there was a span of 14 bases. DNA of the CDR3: TGTGCCAGCAGCCTTCAAGCCGTTCTCTACGAGCAGTACTTC. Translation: CASSLQAVLYEQYF.

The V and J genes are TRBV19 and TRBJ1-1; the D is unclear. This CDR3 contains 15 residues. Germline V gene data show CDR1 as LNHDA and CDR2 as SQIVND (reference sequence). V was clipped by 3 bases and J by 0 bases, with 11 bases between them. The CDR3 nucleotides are TGTGCCAGTAGTATGGGATGGGGAATGAACACTGAAGCTTTCTTT. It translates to CASSMGWGMNTEAFF.

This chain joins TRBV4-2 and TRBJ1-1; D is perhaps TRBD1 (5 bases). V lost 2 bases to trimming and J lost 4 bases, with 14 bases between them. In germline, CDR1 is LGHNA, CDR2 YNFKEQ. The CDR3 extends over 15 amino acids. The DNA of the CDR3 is TGTGCCAGCAGCCAACCCCCTGCAGGGATCACTGAAGCTTTCTTT. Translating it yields CASSQPPAGITEAFF.